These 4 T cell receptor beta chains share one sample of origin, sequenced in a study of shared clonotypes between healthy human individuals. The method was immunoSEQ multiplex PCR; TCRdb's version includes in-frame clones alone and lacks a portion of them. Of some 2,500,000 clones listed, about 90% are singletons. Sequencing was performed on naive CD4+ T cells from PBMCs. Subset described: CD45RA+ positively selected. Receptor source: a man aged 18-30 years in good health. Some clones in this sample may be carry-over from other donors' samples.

This chain's CDR3 is CASSPGPPSYEQYF. For the CDR3, the DNA is TGTGCCAGCTCACCAGGACCGCCCTCCTACGAGCAGTACTTC. The chain joins TRBV18 to TRBJ2-7; D remains ambiguous. This CDR3 is built from 14 residues. Germline V gives CDR1 KGHSH, CDR2 LQKENI. With 2 bases removed from V and 0 bases from J, the gap between germline ends came to 8 bases. Full variable domain (remainder filled in from reference TRBV18 and TRBJ2-7): NAGVMQNPRHLVRRRGQEARLRCSPMKGHSHVYWYRQLPEEGLKFMVYLQKENIIDESGMPKERFSAEFPKEGPSILRIQQVVRGDSAAYFCASSPGPPSYEQYFGPGTRLTVT.

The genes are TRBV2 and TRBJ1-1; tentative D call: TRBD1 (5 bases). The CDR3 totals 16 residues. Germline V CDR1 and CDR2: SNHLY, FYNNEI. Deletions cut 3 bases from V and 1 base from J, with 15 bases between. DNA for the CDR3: TGTGCCAGCAGTGAGTTTGGGTTGAGGGGGAACACTGAAGCTTTCTTT. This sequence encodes CASSEFGLRGNTEAFF.

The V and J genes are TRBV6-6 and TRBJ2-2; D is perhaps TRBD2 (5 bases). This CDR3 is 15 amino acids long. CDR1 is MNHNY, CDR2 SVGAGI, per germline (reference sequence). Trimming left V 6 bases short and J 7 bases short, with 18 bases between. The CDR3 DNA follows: TGTGCCAGCAGCTATACGGGAAGTACTAACGGGGAGCTGTTTTTT. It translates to CASSYTGSTNGELFF.

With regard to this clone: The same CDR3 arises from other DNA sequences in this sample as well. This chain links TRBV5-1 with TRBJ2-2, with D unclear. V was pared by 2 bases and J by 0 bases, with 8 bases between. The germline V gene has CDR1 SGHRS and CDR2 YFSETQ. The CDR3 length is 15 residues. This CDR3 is CASSFSAANTGELFF. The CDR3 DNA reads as TGCGCCAGCAGCTTCTCAGCAGCGAACACCGGGGAGCTGTTTTTT.